These T cell receptor beta chains were read from a single sample in a study of cytomegalovirus exposure and HLA in healthy donors. Libraries were prepared by immunoSEQ multiplex PCR; TCRdb keeps only in-frame clonotypes and omits some of them. The sample contains about 100,000 clones, approximately 75% of which appear only once. The sequencing sample was made of PBMCs. These receptors were collected from a woman in her forties in good health and CMV-seronegative. Each CDR3 is given with its conserved first and last residue. A D gene is named only where the DNA matches it firmly. Clone size is given for some rows only: seen once, a few or many times, or a class if the clone is expanded.

CDR3nt: TGTGCCAGCAGCCCGCGGACAGCTAATGAGCAGTTCTTC
CDR3aa: CASSPRTANEQFF
abundance: -
d_gene: -
v_gene: TRBV11-2
j_gene: TRBJ2-1

CDR3nt: TGCGCCAGCAGCCAAACCCGACAGGGTAGTCAGCCCCAGCATTTT
CDR3aa: CASSQTRQGSQPQHF
abundance: -
d_gene: TRBD1
v_gene: TRBV4-1
j_gene: TRBJ1-5

CDR3nt: TGCGCCAGCAGCCCCCGCGTAGGGAGGAACACTGAAGCTTTCTTT
CDR3aa: CASSPRVGRNTEAFF
abundance: few
d_gene: -
v_gene: TRBV5-1
j_gene: TRBJ1-1

CDR3nt: TGCAGCGTTGAAGTCGGAAGGGGGACCTACGAGCAGTACTTC
CDR3aa: CSVEVGRGTYEQYF
abundance: -
d_gene: -
v_gene: TRBV29-1
j_gene: TRBJ2-7

CDR3nt: TGTGCCAGCAGTGAACAGAGACAGCGAGACACCGGGGAGCTGTTTTTT
CDR3aa: CASSEQRQRDTGELFF
abundance: -
d_gene: -
v_gene: TRBV25-1
j_gene: TRBJ2-2

CDR3nt: TGTGCCAGCAGCGATTCTAGCCGCCGGGACACCGGGGAGCTGTTTTTT
CDR3aa: CASSDSSRRDTGELFF
abundance: -
d_gene: -
v_gene: TRBV5-6
j_gene: TRBJ2-2

CDR3nt: TGTGCCAGCAGTTCCCTCGGGGGGCAGGGGGCAGGTGGCTACACCTTC
CDR3aa: CASSSLGGQGAGGYTF
abundance: -
d_gene: TRBD1
v_gene: TRBV27
j_gene: TRBJ1-2

CDR3nt: TGTGCCAGCAGCCCGGGAGAAACCGGGGAGCTGTTTTTT
CDR3aa: CASSPGETGELFF
abundance: few
d_gene: -
v_gene: TRBV9
j_gene: TRBJ2-2

CDR3nt: TGCGCCAGCACTCGGGACGGGGGGAGCTCCTACGAGCAGTACTTC
CDR3aa: CASTRDGGSSYEQYF
abundance: -
d_gene: TRBD2
v_gene: TRBV5-1
j_gene: TRBJ2-7

CDR3nt: TGTGCCAGTGGAGACAGGGGGGGCTACAATGAGCAGTTCTTC
CDR3aa: CASGDRGGYNEQFF
abundance: many
d_gene: TRBD1
v_gene: TRBV19
j_gene: TRBJ2-1

CDR3nt: TGTGCCAGCATCTATGTGACAGGGATGAACACTGAAGCTTTCTTT
CDR3aa: CASIYVTGMNTEAFF
abundance: -
d_gene: TRBD1
v_gene: TRBV6-5
j_gene: TRBJ1-1

CDR3nt: TGTGCCTGGAGTGAGTACCTCAGGGAGGGCGAGCAGTACTTC
CDR3aa: CAWSEYLREGEQYF
abundance: -
d_gene: TRBD2
v_gene: TRBV30
j_gene: TRBJ2-7

CDR3nt: TGTGCCAGCAGAAATAGCGGGGGATCTCTTTTTGAGCAGTACTTC
CDR3aa: CASRNSGGSLFEQYF
abundance: -
d_gene: TRBD2
v_gene: TRBV5-6
j_gene: TRBJ2-7

CDR3nt: TGTGCCAGCAGTTTTGTCCCCCCACTAGCGGGGGGCCGTGAGACCCAGTACTTC
CDR3aa: CASSFVPPLAGGRETQYF
abundance: -
d_gene: TRBD2
v_gene: TRBV27
j_gene: TRBJ2-5

CDR3nt: TGTGCCAGCAATACGCGGGGCCGCTCCTACAATGAGCAGTTCTTC
CDR3aa: CASNTRGRSYNEQFF
abundance: -
d_gene: -
v_gene: TRBV6-5
j_gene: TRBJ2-1

CDR3nt: TGTGCCAGCAGCCAAGATCTCGGGACAGGGAGGGGTTCACCCCTCCACTTT
CDR3aa: CASSQDLGTGRGSPLHF
abundance: -
d_gene: TRBD1
v_gene: TRBV14
j_gene: TRBJ1-6

CDR3nt: TGTGCCAGCAGTTTAGGTCCGGGGGAGCAGTTCTTC
CDR3aa: CASSLGPGEQFF
abundance: -
d_gene: -
v_gene: TRBV27
j_gene: TRBJ2-1

CDR3nt: TGTGCCAGCACCCCCGTCTTATACTCCTACAATGAGCAGTTCTTC
CDR3aa: CASTPVLYSYNEQFF
abundance: -
d_gene: -
v_gene: TRBV28
j_gene: TRBJ2-1

CDR3nt: TGTGCCAGCAGCCCCAGGGGGCCTTCACGTTCCGAGCAGTACTTC
CDR3aa: CASSPRGPSRSEQYF
abundance: -
d_gene: TRBD1
v_gene: TRBV7-2
j_gene: TRBJ2-7

CDR3nt: TGTGCCTGGAGGAGGACAGGGGGAAACACCATATATTTT
CDR3aa: CAWRRTGGNTIYF
abundance: -
d_gene: TRBD1
v_gene: TRBV30
j_gene: TRBJ1-3

CDR3nt: TGTGCCTGGAGTGTACGGAGCAGTAATCAGCCCCAGCATTTT
CDR3aa: CAWSVRSSNQPQHF
abundance: -
d_gene: -
v_gene: TRBV30
j_gene: TRBJ1-5

CDR3nt: TGTGCCATCAGTGAGTCGAGTTTTGAGGAAAAACTGTTTTTT
CDR3aa: CAISESSFEEKLFF
abundance: few
d_gene: -
v_gene: TRBV10-3
j_gene: TRBJ1-4

CDR3nt: TGTGCCAGCATCCTGACAGGGGGGTCTGGAAACACCATATATTTT
CDR3aa: CASILTGGSGNTIYF
abundance: -
d_gene: TRBD1
v_gene: TRBV5-8
j_gene: TRBJ1-3